This T cell receptor beta chain was sequenced in a study of blood T cell repertoires in COVID-19. Overall study context: T cells, B-cell-depleted T cells, or PBMCs provided the cDNA or gDNA that served as material.

Germline V gene sequence: CDR1 SGHRS, CDR2 YFSETQ. Trimming stripped 0 bases from V and 3 bases from J, with 7 bases between. This CDR3 has 14 amino acids. Only one count was recorded for this clone. Original processing notes: From reference gene primer amplification, estimates of nucleated cell counts were derived. Assay used: immunoSEQ multiplex PCR; TCRdb lists only in-frame clones, some missing. The DNA gave D and trimming, while V, J and clone size come from that table. The repertoire holds about 280,000 clones, with around 89% as singletons. The specimen sequenced was peripheral blood. The receptor's source is a man aged 35 to 55 with acute or convalescent COVID-19. V gene TRBV5-1 combines with J gene TRBJ1-5; D may be TRBD1 (6 bases). CDR3 nucleotide sequence: TGCGCCAGCAGCTTGGCAGGGGACAATCAGCCCCAGCATTTT. Translating gives CASSLAGDNQPQHF. The full variable domain, rest sourced from reference TRBV5-1 and TRBJ1-5, is KAGVTQTPRYLIKTRGQQVTLSCSPISGHRSVSWYQQTPGQGLQFLFEYFSETQRNKGNFPGRFSGRQFSNSRSEMNVSTLELGDSALYLCASSLAGDNQPQHFGDGTRLSIL.